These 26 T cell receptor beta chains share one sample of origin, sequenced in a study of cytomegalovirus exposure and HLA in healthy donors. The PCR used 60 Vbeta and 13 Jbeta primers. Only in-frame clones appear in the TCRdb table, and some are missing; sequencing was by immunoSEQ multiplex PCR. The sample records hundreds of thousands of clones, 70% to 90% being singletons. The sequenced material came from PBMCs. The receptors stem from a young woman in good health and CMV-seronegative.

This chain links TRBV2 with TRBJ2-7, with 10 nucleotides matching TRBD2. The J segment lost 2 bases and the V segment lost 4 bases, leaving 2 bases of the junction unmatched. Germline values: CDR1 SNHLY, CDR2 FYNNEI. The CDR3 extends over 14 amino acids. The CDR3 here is CASSGTSGAYEQYF. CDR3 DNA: TGTGCCAGCAGTGGAACTAGCGGGGCCTACGAGCAGTACTTC.

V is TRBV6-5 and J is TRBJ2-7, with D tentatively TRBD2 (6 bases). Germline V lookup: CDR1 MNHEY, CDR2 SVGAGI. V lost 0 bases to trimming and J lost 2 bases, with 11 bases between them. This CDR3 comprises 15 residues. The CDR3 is CASSYSWTGAYEQYF. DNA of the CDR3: TGTGCCAGCAGTTACTCCTGGACGGGAGCCTACGAGCAGTACTTC.

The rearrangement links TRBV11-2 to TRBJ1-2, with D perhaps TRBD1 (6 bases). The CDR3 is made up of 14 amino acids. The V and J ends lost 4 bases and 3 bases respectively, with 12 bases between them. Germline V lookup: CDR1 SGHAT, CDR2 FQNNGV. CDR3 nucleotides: TGTGCCAGCAGCTCGGTACAGGGAGACTATGGCTACACCTTC. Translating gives CASSSVQGDYGYTF.

This CDR3 is CSVETHKKDTEAFF. The DNA for the CDR3 is TGCAGCGTCGAGACACATAAGAAAGACACTGAAGCTTTCTTT. The J gene is TRBJ1-1, the V gene TRBV29-1; no firm D call. This CDR3 spans 14 amino acids. The germline V and J ends were trimmed by 6 bases and 3 bases, with 17 bases remaining between them. Germline assignment: CDR1 SQVTM and CDR2 ANQGSEA. The whole variable domain, remainder taken from reference TRBV29-1 and TRBJ1-1, is SAVISQKPSRDICQRGTSLTIQCQVDSQVTMMFWYRQQPGQSLTLIATANQGSEATYESGFVIDKFPISRPNLTFSTLTVSNMSPEDSSIYLCSVETHKKDTEAFFGQGTRLTVV.

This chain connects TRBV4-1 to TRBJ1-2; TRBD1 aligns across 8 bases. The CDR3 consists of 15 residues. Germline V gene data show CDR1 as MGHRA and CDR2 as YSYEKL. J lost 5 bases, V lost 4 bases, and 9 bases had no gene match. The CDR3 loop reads CASSPASGTGYGYTF. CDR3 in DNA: TGCGCCAGCAGCCCAGCCTCCGGGACAGGATATGGCTACACCTTC.

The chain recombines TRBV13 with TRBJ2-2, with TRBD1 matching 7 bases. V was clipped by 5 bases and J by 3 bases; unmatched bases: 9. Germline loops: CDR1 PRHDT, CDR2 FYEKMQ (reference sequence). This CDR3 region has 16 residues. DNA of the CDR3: TGTGCCAGCAGCGCGAGTGCCGGGACAGACACCGGGGAGCTGTTTTTT. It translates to CASSASAGTDTGELFF. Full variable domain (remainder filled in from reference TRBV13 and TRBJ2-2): AAGVIQSPRHLIKEKRETATLKCYPIPRHDTVYWYQQGPGQDPQFLISFYEKMQSDKGSIPDRFSAQQFSDYHSELNMSSLELGDSALYFCASSASAGTDTGELFFGEGSRLTVL.

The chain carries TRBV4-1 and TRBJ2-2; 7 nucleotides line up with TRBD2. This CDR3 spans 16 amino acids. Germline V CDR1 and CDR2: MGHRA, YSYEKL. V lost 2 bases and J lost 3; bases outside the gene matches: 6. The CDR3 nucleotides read TGCGCCAGCAGCCAATATGCGGGAGATCACACCGGGGAGCTGTTTTTT. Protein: CASSQYAGDHTGELFF.

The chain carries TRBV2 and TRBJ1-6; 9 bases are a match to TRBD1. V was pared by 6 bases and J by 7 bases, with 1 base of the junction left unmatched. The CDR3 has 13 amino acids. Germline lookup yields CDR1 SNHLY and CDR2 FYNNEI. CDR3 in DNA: TGTGCCAGCAGGGGGACAGGGAATTCACCCCTCCACTTT. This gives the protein CASRGTGNSPLHF.

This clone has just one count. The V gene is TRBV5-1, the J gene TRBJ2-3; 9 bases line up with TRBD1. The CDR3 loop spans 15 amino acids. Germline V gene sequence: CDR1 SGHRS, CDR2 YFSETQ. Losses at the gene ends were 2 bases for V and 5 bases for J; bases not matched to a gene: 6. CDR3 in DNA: TGCGCCAGCAGCTTACCGACAGGGGGGCGAGATACGCAGTATTTT. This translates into CASSLPTGGRDTQYF.

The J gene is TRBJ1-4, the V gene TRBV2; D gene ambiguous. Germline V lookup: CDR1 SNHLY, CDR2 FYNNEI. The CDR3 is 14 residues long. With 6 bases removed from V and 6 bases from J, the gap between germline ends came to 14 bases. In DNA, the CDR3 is TGTGCCAGCAGGGGAGGGTACGGGGATGAAAAACTGTTTTTT. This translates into CASRGGYGDEKLFF.

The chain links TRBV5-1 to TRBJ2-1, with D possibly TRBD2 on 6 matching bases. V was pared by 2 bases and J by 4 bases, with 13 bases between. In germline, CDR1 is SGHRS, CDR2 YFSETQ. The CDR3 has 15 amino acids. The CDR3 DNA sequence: TGCGCCAGCAGCTTCCAAGGAGGGGAGTACAATGAGCAGTTCTTC. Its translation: CASSFQGGEYNEQFF.

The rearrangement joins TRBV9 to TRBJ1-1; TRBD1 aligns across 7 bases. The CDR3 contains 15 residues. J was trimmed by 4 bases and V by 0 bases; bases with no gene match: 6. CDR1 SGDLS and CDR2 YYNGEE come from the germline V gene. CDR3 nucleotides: TGTGCCAGCAGCGTAGCGACAGGGATGTTCACTGAAGCTTTCTTT. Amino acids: CASSVATGMFTEAFF.

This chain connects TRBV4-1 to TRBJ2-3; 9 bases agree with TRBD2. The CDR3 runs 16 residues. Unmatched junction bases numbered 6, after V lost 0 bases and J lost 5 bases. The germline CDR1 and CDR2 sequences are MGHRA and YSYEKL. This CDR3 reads CASSQEPAGGLDTQYF. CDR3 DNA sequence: TGCGCCAGCAGCCAAGAACCGGCGGGGGGGCTAGATACGCAGTATTTT.

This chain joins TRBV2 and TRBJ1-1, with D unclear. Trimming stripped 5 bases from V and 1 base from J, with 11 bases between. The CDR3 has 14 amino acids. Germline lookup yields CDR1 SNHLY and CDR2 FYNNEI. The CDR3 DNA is TGTGCCAGCAGTCTCTACGCAGGGAACACTGAAGCTTTCTTT. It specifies CASSLYAGNTEAFF.

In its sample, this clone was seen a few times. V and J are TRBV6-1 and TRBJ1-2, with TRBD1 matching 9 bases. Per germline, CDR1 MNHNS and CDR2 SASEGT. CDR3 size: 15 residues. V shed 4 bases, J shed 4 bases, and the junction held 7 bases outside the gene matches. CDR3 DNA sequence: TGTGCCAGCAGTGGCCCGGACAGGGGAGTCTATGGCTACACCTTC. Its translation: CASSGPDRGVYGYTF.

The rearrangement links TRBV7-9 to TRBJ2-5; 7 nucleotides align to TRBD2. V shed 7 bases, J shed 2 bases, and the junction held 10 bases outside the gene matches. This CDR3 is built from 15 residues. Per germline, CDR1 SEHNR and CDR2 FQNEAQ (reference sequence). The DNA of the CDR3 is TGTGCCAGCATCACCGGGCTAGCGGATCAAGAGACCCAGTACTTC. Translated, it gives CASITGLADQETQYF.

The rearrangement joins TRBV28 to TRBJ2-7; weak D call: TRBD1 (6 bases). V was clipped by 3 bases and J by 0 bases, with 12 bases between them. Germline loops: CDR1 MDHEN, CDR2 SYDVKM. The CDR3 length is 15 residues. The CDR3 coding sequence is TGTGCCAGCAGTTTGGACAGCGATACCTCCTACGAGCAGTACTTC. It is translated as CASSLDSDTSYEQYF.

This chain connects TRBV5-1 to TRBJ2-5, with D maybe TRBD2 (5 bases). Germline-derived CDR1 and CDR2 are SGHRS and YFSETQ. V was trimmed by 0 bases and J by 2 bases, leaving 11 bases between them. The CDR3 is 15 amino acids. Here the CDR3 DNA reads TGCGCCAGCAGCTTGGTTACTAGACCACAAGAGACCCAGTACTTC. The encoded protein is CASSLVTRPQETQYF.

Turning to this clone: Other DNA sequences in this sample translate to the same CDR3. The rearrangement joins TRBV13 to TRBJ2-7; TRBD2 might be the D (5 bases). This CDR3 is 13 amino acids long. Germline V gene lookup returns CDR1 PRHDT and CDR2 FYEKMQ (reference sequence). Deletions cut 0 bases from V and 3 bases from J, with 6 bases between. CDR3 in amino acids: CASSLGRGYEQYF. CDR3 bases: TGTGCCAGCAGCTTAGGCCGGGGCTACGAGCAGTACTTC.

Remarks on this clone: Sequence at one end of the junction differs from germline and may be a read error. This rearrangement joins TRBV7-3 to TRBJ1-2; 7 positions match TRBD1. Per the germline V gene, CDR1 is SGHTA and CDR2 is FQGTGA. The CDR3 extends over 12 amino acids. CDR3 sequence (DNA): TGTGCCAGCAGGTATCCTTCGGGACAGTTCGTTTTC. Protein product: CASRYPSGQFVF.

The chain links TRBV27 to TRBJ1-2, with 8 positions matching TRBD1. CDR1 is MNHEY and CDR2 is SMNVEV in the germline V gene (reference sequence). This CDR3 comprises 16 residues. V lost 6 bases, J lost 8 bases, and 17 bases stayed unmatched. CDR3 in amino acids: CASSPVIDRGSRGYTF. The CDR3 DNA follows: TGTGCCAGCAGCCCGGTAATAGACAGGGGTTCGCGGGGCTACACCTTC.

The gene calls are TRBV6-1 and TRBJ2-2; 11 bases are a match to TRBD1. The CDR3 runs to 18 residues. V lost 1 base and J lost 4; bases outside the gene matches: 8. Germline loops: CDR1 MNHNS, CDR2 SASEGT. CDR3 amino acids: CASSEGQRGTGGTGELFF. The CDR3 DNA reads TGTGCCAGCAGTGAAGGTCAGAGGGGGACAGGGGGCACCGGGGAGCTGTTTTTT.

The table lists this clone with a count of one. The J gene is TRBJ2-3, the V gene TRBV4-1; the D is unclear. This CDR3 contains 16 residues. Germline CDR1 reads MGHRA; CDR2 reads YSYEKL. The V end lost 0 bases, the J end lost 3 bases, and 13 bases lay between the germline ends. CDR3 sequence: CASSQDRFRRTDTQYF. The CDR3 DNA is TGCGCCAGCAGCCAAGACAGGTTTAGAAGGACAGATACGCAGTATTTT.

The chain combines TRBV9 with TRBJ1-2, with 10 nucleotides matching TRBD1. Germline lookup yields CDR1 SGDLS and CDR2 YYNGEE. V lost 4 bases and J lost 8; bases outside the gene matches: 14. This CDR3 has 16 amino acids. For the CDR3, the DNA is TGTGCCAGCAGCTCCCGAGGGACAGGGGAAGATAAAGGCTACACCTTC. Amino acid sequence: CASSSRGTGEDKGYTF.

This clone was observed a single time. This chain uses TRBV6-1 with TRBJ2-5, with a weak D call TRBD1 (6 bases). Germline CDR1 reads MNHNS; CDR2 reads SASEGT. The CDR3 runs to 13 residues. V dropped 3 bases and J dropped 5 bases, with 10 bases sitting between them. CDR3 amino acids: CASSDTGWETQYF. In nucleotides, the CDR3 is TGTGCCAGCAGTGATACAGGGTGGGAGACCCAGTACTTC.

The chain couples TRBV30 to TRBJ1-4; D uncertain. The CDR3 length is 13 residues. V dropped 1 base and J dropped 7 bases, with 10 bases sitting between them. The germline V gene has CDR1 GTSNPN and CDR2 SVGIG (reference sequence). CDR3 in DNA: TGTGCCTGGAGTGCAGGTCTGGTTGAAAAACTGTTTTTT. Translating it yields CAWSAGLVEKLFF.